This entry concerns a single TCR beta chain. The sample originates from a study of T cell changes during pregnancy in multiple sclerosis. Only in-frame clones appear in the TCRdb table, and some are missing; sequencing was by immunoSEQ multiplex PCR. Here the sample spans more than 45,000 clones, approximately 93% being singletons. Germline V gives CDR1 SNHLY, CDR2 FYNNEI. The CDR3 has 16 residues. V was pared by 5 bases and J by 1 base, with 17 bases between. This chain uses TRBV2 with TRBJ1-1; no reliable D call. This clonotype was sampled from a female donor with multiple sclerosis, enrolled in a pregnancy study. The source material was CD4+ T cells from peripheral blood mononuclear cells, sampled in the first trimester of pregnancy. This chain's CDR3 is CASSSRHTMQNTEAFF. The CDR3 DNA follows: TGTGCCAGCAGTTCCCGACACACGATGCAGAACACTGAAGCTTTCTTT.